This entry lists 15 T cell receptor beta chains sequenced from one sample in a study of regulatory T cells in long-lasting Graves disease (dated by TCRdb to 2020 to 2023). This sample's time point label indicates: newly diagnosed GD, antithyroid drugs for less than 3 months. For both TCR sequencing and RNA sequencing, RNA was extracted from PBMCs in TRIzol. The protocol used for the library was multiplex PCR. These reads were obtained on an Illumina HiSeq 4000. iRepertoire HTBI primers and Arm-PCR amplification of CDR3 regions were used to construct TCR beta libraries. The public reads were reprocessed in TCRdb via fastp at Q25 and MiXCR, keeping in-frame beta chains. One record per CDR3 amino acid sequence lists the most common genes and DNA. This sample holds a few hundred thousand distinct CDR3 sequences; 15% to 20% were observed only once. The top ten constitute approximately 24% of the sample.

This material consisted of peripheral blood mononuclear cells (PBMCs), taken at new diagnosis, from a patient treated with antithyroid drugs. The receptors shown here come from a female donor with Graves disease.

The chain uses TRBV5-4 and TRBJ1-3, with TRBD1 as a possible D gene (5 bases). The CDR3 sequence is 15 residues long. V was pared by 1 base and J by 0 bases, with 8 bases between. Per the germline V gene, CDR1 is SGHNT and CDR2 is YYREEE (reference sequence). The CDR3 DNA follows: TGTGCCAGCAGCTTGTGGGACCTCTCTGGAAACACCATATATTTT. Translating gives CASSLWDLSGNTIYF.

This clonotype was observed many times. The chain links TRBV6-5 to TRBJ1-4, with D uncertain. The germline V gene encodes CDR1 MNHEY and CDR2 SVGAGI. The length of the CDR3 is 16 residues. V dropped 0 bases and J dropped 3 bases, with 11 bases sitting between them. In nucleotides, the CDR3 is TGTGCCAGCAGTTACTCTTACGCAGAGTCTAATGAAAAACTGTTTTTT. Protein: CASSYSYAESNEKLFF.

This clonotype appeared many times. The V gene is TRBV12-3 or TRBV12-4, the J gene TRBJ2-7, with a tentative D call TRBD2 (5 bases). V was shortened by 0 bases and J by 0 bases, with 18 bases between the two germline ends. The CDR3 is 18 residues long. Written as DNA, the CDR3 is TGTGCCAGCAGTTTAGCGGTGGAGGCGCGGGCGATCTCCTACGAGCAGTACTTC. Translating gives CASSLAVEARAISYEQYF.

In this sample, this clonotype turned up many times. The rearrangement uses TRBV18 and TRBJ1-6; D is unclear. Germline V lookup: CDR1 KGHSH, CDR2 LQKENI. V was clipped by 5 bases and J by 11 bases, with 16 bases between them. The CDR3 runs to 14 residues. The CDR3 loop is CASSLTGRATPLHF. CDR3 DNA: TGTGCCAGCTCATTGACGGGCCGGGCAACACCCCTCCACTTT.

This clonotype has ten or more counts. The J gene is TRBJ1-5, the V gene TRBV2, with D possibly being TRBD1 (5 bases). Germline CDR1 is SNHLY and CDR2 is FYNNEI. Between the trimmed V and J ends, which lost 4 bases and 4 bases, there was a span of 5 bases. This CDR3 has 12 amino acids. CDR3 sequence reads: CASSGGNQPQHF. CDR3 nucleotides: TGTGCCAGCAGTGGGGGGAATCAGCCCCAGCATTTT.

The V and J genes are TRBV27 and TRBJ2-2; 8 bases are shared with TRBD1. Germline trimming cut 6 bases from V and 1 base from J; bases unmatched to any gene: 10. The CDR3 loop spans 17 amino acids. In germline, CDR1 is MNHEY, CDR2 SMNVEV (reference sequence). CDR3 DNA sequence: TGTGCCAGCAGATTTAGTAACAGGGGGAAGAACACCGGGGAGCTGTTTTTT. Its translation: CASRFSNRGKNTGELFF.

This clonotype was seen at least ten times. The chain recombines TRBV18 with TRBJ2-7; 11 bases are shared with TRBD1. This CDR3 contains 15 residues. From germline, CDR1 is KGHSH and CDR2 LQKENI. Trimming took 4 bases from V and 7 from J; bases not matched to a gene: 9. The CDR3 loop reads CASSRGTGGTEEQYF. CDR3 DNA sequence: TGTGCCAGCTCACGAGGGACAGGGGGAACTGAGGAGCAGTACTTC.

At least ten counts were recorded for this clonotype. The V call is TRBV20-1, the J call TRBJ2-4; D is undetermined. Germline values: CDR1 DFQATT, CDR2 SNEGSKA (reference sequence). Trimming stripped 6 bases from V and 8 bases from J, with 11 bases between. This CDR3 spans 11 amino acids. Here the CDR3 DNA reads TGCAGTGCCAAAGCGCTAGACATTCAGTACTTC. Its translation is CSAKALDIQYF.

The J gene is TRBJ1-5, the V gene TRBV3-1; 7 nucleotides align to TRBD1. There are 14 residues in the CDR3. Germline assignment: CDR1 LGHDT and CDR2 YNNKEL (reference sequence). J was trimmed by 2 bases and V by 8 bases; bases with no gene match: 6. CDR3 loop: CASGRTGGNQPQHF. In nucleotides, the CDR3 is TGTGCCAGCGGCCGTACAGGGGGCAATCAGCCCCAGCATTTT.

The CDR3 DNA follows: TGTGCCAGCACCTTGCGGGGCGGGGGCTCCTACAATGAGCAGTTCTTC. It codes for CASTLRGGGSYNEQFF. V is TRBV7-8 and J is TRBJ2-1, with 7 bases identical to TRBD2. V shed 7 bases, J shed 0 bases, and the junction held 9 bases outside the gene matches. CDR1 SGHVS and CDR2 FQNEAQ come from the germline V gene. The CDR3 is made up of 16 amino acids.

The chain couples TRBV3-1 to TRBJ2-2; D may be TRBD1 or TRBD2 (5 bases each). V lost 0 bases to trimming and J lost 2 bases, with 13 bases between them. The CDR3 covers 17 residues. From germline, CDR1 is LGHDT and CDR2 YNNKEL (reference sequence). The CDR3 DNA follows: TGTGCCAGCAGCCAAGATCGGGGCGACATAAACACCGGGGAGCTGTTTTTT. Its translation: CASSQDRGDINTGELFF. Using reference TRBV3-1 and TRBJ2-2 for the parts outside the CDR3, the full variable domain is DTAVSQTPKYLVTQMGNDKSIKCEQNLGHDTMYWYKQDSKKFLKIMFSYNNKELIINETVPNRFSPKSPDKAHLNLHINSLELGDSAVYFCASSQDRGDINTGELFFGEGSRLTVL.

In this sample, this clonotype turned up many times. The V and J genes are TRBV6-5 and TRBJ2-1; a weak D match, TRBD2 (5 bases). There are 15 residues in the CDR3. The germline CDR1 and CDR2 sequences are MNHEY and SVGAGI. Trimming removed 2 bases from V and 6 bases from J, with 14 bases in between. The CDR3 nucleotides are TGTGCCAGCAGTTACACCCGGGCCGAGGGCAATGAGCAGTTCTTC. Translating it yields CASSYTRAEGNEQFF.

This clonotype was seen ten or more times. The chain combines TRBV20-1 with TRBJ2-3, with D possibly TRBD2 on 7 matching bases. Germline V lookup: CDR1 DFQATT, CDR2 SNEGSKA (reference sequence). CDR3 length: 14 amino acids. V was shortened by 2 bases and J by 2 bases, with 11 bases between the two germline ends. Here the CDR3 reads CSARRGTTTDTQYF. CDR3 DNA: TGCAGTGCTAGAAGGGGGACTACCACAGATACGCAGTATTTT.

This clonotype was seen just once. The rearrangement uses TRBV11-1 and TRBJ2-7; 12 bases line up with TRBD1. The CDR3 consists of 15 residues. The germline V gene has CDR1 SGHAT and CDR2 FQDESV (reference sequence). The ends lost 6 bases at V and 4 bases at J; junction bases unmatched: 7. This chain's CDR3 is CASSTGTGGNYEQYF. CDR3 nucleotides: TGTGCCAGCAGTACCGGGACAGGGGGCAATTACGAGCAGTACTTC.

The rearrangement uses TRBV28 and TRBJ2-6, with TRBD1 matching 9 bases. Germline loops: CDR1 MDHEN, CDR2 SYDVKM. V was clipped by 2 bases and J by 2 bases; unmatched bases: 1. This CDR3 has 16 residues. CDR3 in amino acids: CASSLTGGAGANVLTF. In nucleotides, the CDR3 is TGTGCCAGCAGTTTAACAGGGGGCGCTGGGGCCAACGTCCTGACTTTC.